Listed below are T cell receptor beta chains from one sample, sequenced in a study of T cell repertoires in cytomegalovirus infection. From the reads, TCRdb called clonotypes with MiXCR, one entry per CDR3 protein. The repertoire consists of around 900,000 distinct CDR3 sequences, with roughly 31% occurring once and the leading ten covering around an eighth. Antigen specificity for these receptors is unknown. The input for sequencing was cultured CD8+ T cells from PBMCs, taken from culture after CMV antigen stimulation. All receptors come from a human donor in good health (CMV status not recorded). Some clones in this sample may be carry-over from other donors' samples. The CDR3 runs from the conserved cysteine through the conserved F or W. The D gene is left open where the match is weak. For some rows the clone size is stated as once, few or many, or as a class when expanded; others skip it.

J	D	V	size	DNA	CDR3
TRBJ2-1	TRBD1	TRBV12-3/TRBV12-4	.	TGTGCCAGCAGTCCCCCGGGACAGGTATCCTGCAATGAGCAGTTCTTC	CASSPPGQVSCNEQFF
TRBJ1-1	TRBD1	TRBV4-1	.	TGCGCCAGCATGGGGCAGGGGGTCCCTGAAGCTTTCTTT	CASMGQGVPEAFF
TRBJ1-2	.	TRBV7-9	.	TGTGCCAGCAGCTCATTCGAGGAGGCAGGCGGAAGAGCTAACTATGGCTACACCTTC	CASSSFEEAGGRANYGYTF
TRBJ2-2	TRBD1	TRBV19	few	TGTGCCAGTACCCCCGACAGGGGCTTCAACACCGGGGAGCTGTTTTTT	CASTPDRGFNTGELFF
TRBJ2-1	TRBD1	TRBV7-2	many	TGTGCCAGCAGCCTCACAGGGGGAAATGAGCAGTTCTTC	CASSLTGGNEQFF
TRBJ2-7	.	TRBV4-1	.	TGCGCCAGCAGCCAAGAGGCTTATAATCCCTACGAGCAGTACTTC	CASSQEAYNPYEQYF
TRBJ2-7	.	TRBV5-1	.	TGCGCCAGCAGCTTGGAACAGGGACACATCGCCTACGAGCAGTACTTC	CASSLEQGHIAYEQYF
TRBJ1-2	.	TRBV7-9	few	TGTGCCAGCAGCTCGGGGGGGTCTGGCTACACCTTC	CASSSGGSGYTF
TRBJ2-5	TRBD2	TRBV10-2	few	TGCGCCACTGTAAAGGGTAGCGGGGGTATTCTGACCCAGTACTTC	CATVKGSGGILTQYF
TRBJ1-2	.	TRBV6-5	.	TGTGCCAGCAGTTACGGGGCCGAAGGCTACACCTTC	CASSYGAEGYTF
TRBJ2-1	TRBD2	TRBV6-5	few	TGTGCCAGCAGTTACTGGACTAGCGGGGGGCCTGGTAGCTCCTACAATGAGCAGTTCTTC	CASSYWTSGGPGSSYNEQFF
TRBJ2-5	.	TRBV27	few	TGTGCCAGCAGGGCCATGGGGTACCAAGAGACCCAGTACTTC	CASRAMGYQETQYF
TRBJ1-6	TRBD1	TRBV27	.	TGTGCCAGCAGTTTATGGAACAGGGGGCCTGGGCATCGATATAATTCACCCCTCCACTTT	CASSLWNRGPGHRYNSPLHF
TRBJ2-3	TRBD2	TRBV7-9	.	TGTGCCAGCAGCTTAGGCGGGGGGACCACAGATATGCAGTATTTT	CASSLGGGTTDMQYF